The 28 T cell receptor beta chains in this list originate from one sample, sequenced in a study of Ad26.COV2.S vaccination and SARS-CoV-2 variants. Method: immunoSEQ multiplex PCR; TCRdb's copy keeps in-frame clones and lacks some. This table has about 680,000 clones, 80% to 90% appearing once. Treatment meaning: roughly 19 received Ad26.COV2.S at low or high dose, single or two shots; 5 received placebo; per-sample allocation not given. Sampling took place 63 days after the first vaccine or placebo injection. The sample consisted of peripheral blood, taken in a trial of Ad26.COV2.S vaccine versus placebo. These receptors all stem from a person aged 18 to 59 who received the Ad26.COV2.S COVID-19 vaccine or a placebo.

The rearrangement uses TRBV18 and TRBJ1-2; D perhaps matches TRBD1 (5 bases). Germline V CDR1 and CDR2: KGHSH, LQKENI. The CDR3 loop spans 14 amino acids. Trimming stripped 0 bases from V and 6 bases from J, with 11 bases between. The CDR3, as DNA: TGTGCCAGCTCACCACCGAGAAGGGGCGATGGCTACACCTTC. Amino acid sequence: CASSPPRRGDGYTF.

The genes are TRBV19 and TRBJ2-1; D call uncertain. The CDR3 length is 12 residues. Germline V gene sequence: CDR1 LNHDA, CDR2 SQIVND (reference sequence). V lost 5 bases and J lost 12, with 14 bases in between. CDR3 amino acids: CASSEQISGQFF. CDR3 nucleotide sequence: TGTGCCAGTAGTGAGCAGATCTCGGGGCAGTTCTTC.

The CDR3 sequence is CASSKVQTYEQYF. CDR3 DNA: TGTGCCAGCAGCAAGGTACAGACCTACGAGCAGTACTTC. The V call is TRBV21-1, the J call TRBJ2-7; TRBD1 reflects the table's D call only, with no check against the DNA. TRBV21-1 corresponds to a pseudogene. The CDR3 has 13 residues.

This sequence joins TRBV19 and TRBJ1-5; 8 positions agree with TRBD1. The V gene's germline CDR1 is LNHDA and CDR2 SQIVND (reference sequence). Trimming removed 2 bases from V and 3 bases from J; junction bases left unmatched: 9. This CDR3 is built from 17 residues. The chain's CDR3 is CASSILPGQAFNQPQHF. In DNA form, the CDR3 reads TGTGCCAGTAGTATACTTCCGGGACAGGCGTTCAATCAGCCCCAGCATTTT.

This chain links TRBV9 with TRBJ1-2; D gene ambiguous. The CDR3 length is 14 residues. Trimming removed 5 bases from V and 2 bases from J, with 13 bases in between. CDR1 is SGDLS, CDR2 YYNGEE, per germline. CDR3 amino acids: CASRKTDGNYGYTF. CDR3 sequence (DNA): TGTGCCAGCAGGAAAACGGACGGGAACTATGGCTACACCTTC. Using reference TRBV9 and TRBJ1-2 for the parts outside the CDR3, the full variable domain is DSGVTQTPKHLITATGQRVTLRCSPRSGDLSVYWYQQSLDQGLQFLIQYYNGEERAKGNILERFSAQQFPDLHSELNLSSLELGDSALYFCASRKTDGNYGYTFGSGTRLTVV.

The chain joins TRBV2 to TRBJ1-2, with 7 bases matching TRBD1. CDR3 length equals 10 residues. Germline CDR1 is SNHLY and CDR2 is FYNNEI. With V trimmed by 8 bases and J by 8 bases, 2 bases remained unmatched. CDR3 protein: CASEGAGYTF. In nucleotides, the CDR3 is TGTGCCAGCGAGGGGGCCGGCTACACCTTC.

The chain has TRBV7-6 and TRBJ2-2; D is unclear. CDR3 length: 15 amino acids. The germline gives CDR1 SGHVS, CDR2 FNYEAQ. The V and J ends lost 1 base and 4 bases respectively, with 10 bases between them. The CDR3 reads CASSLVLSGTGELFF. As DNA, the CDR3 is TGTGCCAGCAGCTTAGTTCTGTCGGGCACCGGGGAGCTGTTTTTT.

The chain joins TRBV18 to TRBJ2-5; TRBD2 aligns across 12 bases. The V gene end was trimmed by 3 bases and the J gene end by 2 bases; junction bases not matched to a gene: 7. CDR3 length equals 17 residues. Per the germline V gene, CDR1 is KGHSH and CDR2 is LQKENI. The DNA of the CDR3 is TGTGCCAGCTCACCTCCGACTAGCGGGGGAAATCAAGAGACCCAGTACTTC. Translating it yields CASSPPTSGGNQETQYF.

The chain couples TRBV6-6 to TRBJ1-6, with D perhaps matching TRBD1 (6 bases). The CDR3 runs 18 residues. CDR1 and CDR2 (germline): MNHNY, SVGAGI (reference sequence). Trimming left V 6 bases short and J 6 bases short, with 24 bases between. The CDR3: CASSRQSEPGDINSPLHF. For the CDR3, the DNA is TGTGCCAGCAGCCGACAATCCGAACCAGGGGATATTAATTCACCCCTCCACTTT.

This chain joins TRBV7-3 and TRBJ2-1; 7 bases line up with TRBD1. This CDR3 has 17 amino acids. The J segment lost 0 bases and the V segment lost 4 bases, leaving 9 bases of the junction unmatched. Germline V gives CDR1 SGHTA, CDR2 FQGTGA. The CDR3 coding sequence is TGTGCCAGCAGCTCACAACCGGGACAGAGCTCCTACAATGAGCAGTTCTTC. Its translation is CASSSQPGQSSYNEQFF.

The chain joins TRBV7-9 to TRBJ2-2; tentatively, D is TRBD2 (6 bases). Trimming took off 5 bases at V and 4 bases at J, with 20 bases between the two ends. CDR1 is SEHNR and CDR2 is FQNEAQ in the germline V gene (reference sequence). The CDR3 runs to 17 residues. The CDR3 DNA is TGTGCCAGCAGCCCCCTATTTTCGGGGGACCTCACCGGGGAGCTGTTTTTT. Translation gives CASSPLFSGDLTGELFF.

CDR3 sequence: CASSLKQGIGTEAFF. DNA for the CDR3: TGCGCCAGCAGCCTCAAACAGGGAATTGGGACTGAAGCTTTCTTT. The chain has TRBV10-1 and TRBJ1-1, with D tentatively TRBD1 (6 bases). V dropped 6 bases and J dropped 5 bases, with 19 bases sitting between them. This CDR3 has 15 amino acids. CDR1 and CDR2 from the germline V gene are WNHNN and SYGVQD (reference sequence).

This rearrangement joins TRBV10-3 to TRBJ1-2; no clear D gene. The V end was cut by 3 bases, the J end by 2 bases, with 16 bases between. CDR1 ENHRY and CDR2 SYGVKD come from the germline V gene. This CDR3 is built from 16 residues. The CDR3: CAISDTRYSKNYGYTF. The DNA of the CDR3 is TGTGCCATCAGTGATACACGCTATTCTAAAAACTATGGCTACACCTTC.

V usage is TRBV21-1 and J usage is TRBJ1-1. TRBV21-1 is assigned pseudogene status. The CDR3 sequence is 11 residues long. The CDR3 DNA is TGTGCCAGCAGCAAACCCCGGAGGGCTTTCTTT. Translated: CASSKPRRAFF.

The chain is built from TRBV19 and TRBJ1-2, with a weak D call TRBD1 (6 bases). V was cut by 5 bases and J by 2 bases, with 15 bases left in between. This CDR3 spans 15 amino acids. Germline CDR1 reads LNHDA; CDR2 reads SQIVND (reference sequence). The CDR3 protein is CASSSRTVMNYGYTF. CDR3 coding DNA: TGTGCCAGTAGTTCCCGGACAGTTATGAACTATGGCTACACCTTC.

V usage is TRBV5-1 and J usage is TRBJ2-3; D gene uncertain. The CDR3 runs to 16 residues. Germline CDR1 is SGHRS and CDR2 is YFSETQ. The V end was cut by 2 bases, the J end by 2 bases, with 15 bases between. The DNA for the CDR3 is TGCGCCAGCAGCTTTGGCGACATTCCATTCACAGATACGCAGTATTTT. This translates into CASSFGDIPFTDTQYF.

This clone appeared a few times. J is TRBJ2-2 and V is TRBV14; D is unresolved. CDR1 SGHDN and CDR2 FVKESK come from the germline V gene. The CDR3 has 13 amino acids. V dropped 4 bases and J dropped 4 bases, with 7 bases sitting between them. The CDR3 loop is CASSLGLTGELFF. In DNA, the CDR3 is TGTGCCAGCAGCCTAGGGCTCACCGGGGAGCTGTTTTTT.

This chain joins TRBV7-2 and TRBJ1-2; D is unclear. The V and J ends lost 0 bases and 0 bases respectively, with 14 bases between them. The V gene's germline CDR1 is SGHTA and CDR2 FQGNSA. The length of the CDR3 is 17 residues. Written as DNA, the CDR3 is TGTGCCAGCAGCTTAGCTCCGTGGCAGAATACTAACTATGGCTACACCTTC. It specifies CASSLAPWQNTNYGYTF.

The chain joins TRBV10-3 to TRBJ1-2; D not resolved. The germline V gene encodes CDR1 ENHRY and CDR2 SYGVKD. The CDR3 is made up of 16 amino acids. The germline V and J ends were trimmed by 0 bases and 4 bases, with 15 bases remaining between them. DNA for the CDR3: TGTGCCATCAGTGAGTCGTGGCAGTGGGGTTTCTATGGCTACACCTTC. Protein: CAISESWQWGFYGYTF.

The rearrangement joins TRBV2 to TRBJ2-4, with D possibly being TRBD2 (5 bases). CDR1 is SNHLY, CDR2 FYNNEI, per germline. The CDR3 totals 14 residues. V was shortened by 6 bases and J by 3 bases, with 12 bases between the two germline ends. The CDR3 protein is CASSLDGNKNIQYF. The CDR3 coding sequence is TGTGCCAGCAGCCTTGACGGGAACAAAAACATTCAGTACTTC. Full variable domain (outside the CDR3, taken from reference TRBV2 and TRBJ2-4): EPEVTQTPSHQVTQMGQEVILRCVPISNHLYFYWYRQILGQKVEFLVSFYNNEISEKSEIFDDQFSVERPDGSNFTLKIRSTKLEDSAMYFCASSLDGNKNIQYFGAGTRLSVL.

This rearrangement joins TRBV19 to TRBJ1-1; TRBD1 agrees at 8 bases. V lost 8 bases to trimming and J lost 1 base; unmatched junction nucleotides: 12. Germline V CDR1 and CDR2: LNHDA, SQIVND (reference sequence). The CDR3 extends over 16 amino acids. The CDR3 region has the DNA TGTGCCAGTTCCGTAGGACAGGGAAATGGGAACACTGAAGCTTTCTTT. Its translation: CASSVGQGNGNTEAFF.

V is TRBV4-2 and J is TRBJ1-3; TRBD1 aligns across 7 bases. Germline-derived CDR1 and CDR2 are LGHNA and YNFKEQ. This CDR3 is built from 18 residues. The V gene end was trimmed by 4 bases and the J gene end by 0 bases; junction bases not matched to a gene: 12. The CDR3 DNA is TGTGCCAGCAGCCGAGAGATCACAGGGGCGAACTCTGGAAACACCATATATTTT. Its translation is CASSREITGANSGNTIYF.

The chain combines TRBV6-6 with TRBJ1-4; 8 nucleotides agree with TRBD1. The CDR3 loop spans 14 amino acids. V was clipped by 0 bases and J by 6 bases; unmatched bases: 0. CDR1 MNHNY and CDR2 SVGAGI come from the germline V gene (reference sequence). The CDR3 spells CASSYSGQDEKLFF. The CDR3 bases are TGTGCCAGCAGTTACTCGGGACAGGATGAAAAACTGTTTTTT.

Worth noting for this clone: Other DNA sequences in the same sample also yield this CDR3. This chain uses TRBV20-1 with TRBJ2-5; unclear D gene. The CDR3 is 10 amino acids. Germline CDR1 is DFQATT and CDR2 is SNEGSKA (reference sequence). Deletions cut 3 bases from V and 4 bases from J, with 3 bases between. The CDR3 nucleotides read TGCAGTGCTAGGGCAGAGACCCAGTACTTC. Encoded protein: CSARAETQYF.

This chain links TRBV3-1 (or the pseudogene TRBV3-2) with TRBJ2-4; a possible D gene is TRBD1 (6 bases). Trimming cost V 2 bases and J 8 bases, with 13 bases left between them. Germline V CDR1 and CDR2: LGHDT, YNNKEL (reference sequence). The CDR3 is made up of 14 amino acids. The chain's CDR3 is CASSQRQGRDIQYF. The CDR3 nucleotides are TGTGCCAGCAGCCAACGGCAGGGGCGGGACATTCAGTACTTC.

The V gene is TRBV7-9, the J gene TRBJ1-5; no clear D. V dropped 1 base and J dropped 7 bases, with 8 bases sitting between them. CDR3 length: 13 residues. The germline CDR1 and CDR2 sequences are SEHNR and FQNEAQ (reference sequence). CDR3 amino acids: CASSLDWGQPQHF. DNA of the CDR3: TGTGCCAGCAGCTTAGATTGGGGACAGCCCCAGCATTTT.

The chain combines TRBV2 with TRBJ2-2; 9 bases agree with TRBD1. This CDR3 is 14 amino acids long. Trimming at V came to 7 bases and at J to 5 bases, leaving 5 bases not matched to a gene. Germline-derived CDR1 and CDR2 are SNHLY and FYNNEI. Here the CDR3 DNA reads TGTGCCAGCACGGACAGGGGCGGTACCGGGGAGCTGTTTTTT. This encodes CASTDRGGTGELFF. Based on the CDR3 plus reference TRBV2 and TRBJ2-2, the full variable domain is EPEVTQTPSHQVTQMGQEVILRCVPISNHLYFYWYRQILGQKVEFLVSFYNNEISEKSEIFDDQFSVERPDGSNFTLKIRSTKLEDSAMYFCASTDRGGTGELFFGEGSRLTVL.

CDR3 sequence (DNA): TGTGCCAGCAGCTCTCAGGGGTCCGGGGAGCTGTTTTTT. Amino acids: CASSSQGSGELFF. The chain uses TRBV7-9 and TRBJ2-2, with D possibly matching TRBD1 (6 bases). The germline V and J ends were trimmed by 4 bases and 6 bases, with 9 bases remaining between them. Germline V gene data show CDR1 as SEHNR and CDR2 as FQNEAQ (reference sequence). There are 13 residues in the CDR3.